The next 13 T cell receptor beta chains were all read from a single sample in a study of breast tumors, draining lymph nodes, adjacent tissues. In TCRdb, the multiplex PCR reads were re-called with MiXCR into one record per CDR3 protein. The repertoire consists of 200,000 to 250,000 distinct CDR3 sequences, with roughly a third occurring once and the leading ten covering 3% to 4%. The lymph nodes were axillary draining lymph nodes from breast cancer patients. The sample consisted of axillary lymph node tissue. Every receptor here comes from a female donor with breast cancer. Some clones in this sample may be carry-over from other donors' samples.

CDR3 nucleotides: TGTGCTAGAGTGGGGGGGTTAGGGAATTCACCCCTCCACTTT. Protein: CARVGGLGNSPLHF. The rearrangement links TRBV2 to TRBJ1-6; possible D gene TRBD1, 5 bases. CDR3 length equals 14 residues. Per germline, CDR1 SNHLY and CDR2 FYNNEI.

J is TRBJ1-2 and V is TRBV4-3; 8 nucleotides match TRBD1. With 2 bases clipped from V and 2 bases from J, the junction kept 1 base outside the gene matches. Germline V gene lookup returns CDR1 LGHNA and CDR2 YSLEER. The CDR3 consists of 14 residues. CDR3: CASSQRTGNYGYTF. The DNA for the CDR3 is TGCGCCAGCAGCCAAAGGACAGGGAACTATGGCTACACCTTC.

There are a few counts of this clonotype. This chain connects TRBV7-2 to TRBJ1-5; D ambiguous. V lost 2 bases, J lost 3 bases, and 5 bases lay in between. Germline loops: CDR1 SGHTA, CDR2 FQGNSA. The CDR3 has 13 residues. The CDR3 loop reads CASSLSANQPQHF. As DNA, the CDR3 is TGTGCCAGCAGCTTATCAGCCAATCAGCCCCAGCATTTT.

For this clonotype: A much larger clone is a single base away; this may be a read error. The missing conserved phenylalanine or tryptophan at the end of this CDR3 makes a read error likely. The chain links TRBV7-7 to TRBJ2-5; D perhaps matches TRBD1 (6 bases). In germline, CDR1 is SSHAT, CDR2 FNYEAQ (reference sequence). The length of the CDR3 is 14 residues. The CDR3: CASSFGQNQETQYL. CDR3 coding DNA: TGTGCTAGCAGCTTTGGACAGAACCAAGAGACCCAGTACCTC.

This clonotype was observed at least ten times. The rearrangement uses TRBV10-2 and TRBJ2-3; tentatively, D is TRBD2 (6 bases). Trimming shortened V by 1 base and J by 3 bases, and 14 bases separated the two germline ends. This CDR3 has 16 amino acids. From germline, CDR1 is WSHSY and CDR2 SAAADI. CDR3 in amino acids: CASSEFSGRYTDTQYF. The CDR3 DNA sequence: TGCGCCAGCAGTGAGTTTAGCGGTCGGTATACAGATACGCAGTATTTT.

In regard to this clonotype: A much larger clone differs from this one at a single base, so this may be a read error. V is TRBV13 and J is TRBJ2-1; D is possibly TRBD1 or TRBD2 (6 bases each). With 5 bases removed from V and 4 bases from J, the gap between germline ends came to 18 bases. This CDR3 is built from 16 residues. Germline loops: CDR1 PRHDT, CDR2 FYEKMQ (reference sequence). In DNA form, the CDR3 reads TGTGCCAGCAGCACCCGCTCCCGGGGGCCGTACAATGAGCAGTTCTTC. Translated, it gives CASSTRSRGPYNEQFF. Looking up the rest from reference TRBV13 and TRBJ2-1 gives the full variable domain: AAGVIQSPRHLIKEKRETATLKCYPIPRHDTVYWYQQGPGQDPQFLISFYEKMQSDKGSIPDRFSAQQFSDYHSELNMSSLELGDSALYFCASSTRSRGPYNEQFFGPGTRLTVL.

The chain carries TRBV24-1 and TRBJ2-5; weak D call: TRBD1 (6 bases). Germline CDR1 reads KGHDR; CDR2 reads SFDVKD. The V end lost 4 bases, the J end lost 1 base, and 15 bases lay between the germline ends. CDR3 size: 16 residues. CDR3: CATSDYTGTSQETQYF. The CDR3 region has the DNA TGTGCCACCAGTGACTATACAGGGACAAGCCAAGAGACCCAGTACTTC.

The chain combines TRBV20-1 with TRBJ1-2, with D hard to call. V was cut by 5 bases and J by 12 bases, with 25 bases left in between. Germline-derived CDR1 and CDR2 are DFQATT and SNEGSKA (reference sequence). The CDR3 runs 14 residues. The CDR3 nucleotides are TGCAGTGCTTTCCAACCCCGGGCCCTGGCGGGGAACACCTTC. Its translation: CSAFQPRALAGNTF.

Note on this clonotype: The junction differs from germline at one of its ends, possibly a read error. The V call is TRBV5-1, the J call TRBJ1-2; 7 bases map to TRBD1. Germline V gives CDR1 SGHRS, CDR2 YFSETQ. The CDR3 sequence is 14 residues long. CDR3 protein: CASSESGTDHGCTF. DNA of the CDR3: TGCGCCAGCAGCGAATCCGGGACAGATCATGGCTGCACCTTC.

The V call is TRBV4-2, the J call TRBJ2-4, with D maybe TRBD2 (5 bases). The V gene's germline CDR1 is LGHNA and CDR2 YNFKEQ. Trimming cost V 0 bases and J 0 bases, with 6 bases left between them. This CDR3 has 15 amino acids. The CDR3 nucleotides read TGTGCCAGCAGCCAAGACGGGGTAGCCAAAAACATTCAGTACTTC. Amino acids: CASSQDGVAKNIQYF.

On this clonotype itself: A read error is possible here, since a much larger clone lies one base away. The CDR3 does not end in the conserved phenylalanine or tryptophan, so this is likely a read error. In nucleotides, the CDR3 is TGTGCCAGCGACCCCGAAAGCAATCAGCCCCAGCATCTT. Amino acids: CASDPESNQPQHL. The chain combines TRBV6-1 with TRBJ1-5; no reliable D call. V lost 8 bases, J lost 1 base, and 9 bases lay in between. Germline-derived CDR1 and CDR2 are MNHNS and SASEGT. The CDR3 is 13 residues long.

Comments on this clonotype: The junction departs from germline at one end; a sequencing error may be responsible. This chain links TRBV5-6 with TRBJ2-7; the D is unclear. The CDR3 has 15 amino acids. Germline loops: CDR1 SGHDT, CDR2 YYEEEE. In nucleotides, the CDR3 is TGTGCCAGCAACTTTGGGTCCTACTTAAACTACGGGCAGTACTTC. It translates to CASNFGSYLNYGQYF.

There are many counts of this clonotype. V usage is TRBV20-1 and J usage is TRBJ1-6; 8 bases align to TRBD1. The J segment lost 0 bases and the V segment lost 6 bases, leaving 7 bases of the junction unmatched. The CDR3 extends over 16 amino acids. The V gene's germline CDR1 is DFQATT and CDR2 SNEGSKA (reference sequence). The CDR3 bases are TGCAGTGCCAAAGACAGGGGAAGCTCCTATAATTCACCCCTCCACTTT. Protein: CSAKDRGSSYNSPLHF.